These 9 T cell receptor beta chains were all obtained from the same sample, sequenced in a study of glioma-infiltrating T cells after dendritic cell vaccination. Profiled with immunoSEQ multiplex PCR; TCRdb holds only in-frame clones, not every one. The sample contains 50,000 to 55,000 clones, around 89% of which appear only once. Regarding time point: after dendritic cell vaccination, including at tumor progression/relapse. The source was blood, collected after dendritic cell vaccination. The receptor set was obtained from a human donor with glioblastoma.

As regards this clone: One end of the junction varies from germline; a read error may be responsible. The chain has TRBV7-7 and TRBJ2-3; D possibly corresponds to TRBD2 (5 bases). The germline V gene has CDR1 SSHAT and CDR2 FNYEAQ (reference sequence). The CDR3 sequence is 15 residues long. The CDR3 loop is CASSLRAEREDTQYF. The CDR3 nucleotides are TGTGCTAGCAGCTTAAGAGCAGAGAGGGAGGATACGCAGTATTTT. The full variable domain, its missing parts supplied by reference TRBV7-7 and TRBJ2-3, is GAGVSQSPRYKVTKRGQDVTLRCDPISSHATLYWYQQALGQGPEFLTYFNYEAQPDKSGLPSDRFSAERPEGSISTLTIQRTEQRDSAMYRCASSLRAEREDTQYFGPGTRLTVL.

The genes are TRBV5-5 and TRBJ2-3; TRBD1 agrees at 7 bases. V lost 6 bases, J lost 0 bases, and 7 bases stayed unmatched. This CDR3 has 15 residues. CDR1 and CDR2 from the germline V gene are SGHKS and YYEKEE (reference sequence). CDR3 nucleotide sequence: TGTGCCAGCAACCTCTTGGGACAGAGCACAGATACGCAGTATTTT. It is translated as CASNLLGQSTDTQYF. Full variable domain (remainder filled in from reference TRBV5-5 and TRBJ2-3): DAGVTQSPTHLIKTRGQQVTLRCSPISGHKSVSWYQQVLGQGPQFIFQYYEKEERGRGNFPDRFSARQFPNYSSELNVNALLLGDSALYLCASNLLGQSTDTQYFGPGTRLTVL.

V gene TRBV27 combines with J gene TRBJ1-5; possible D gene TRBD1, 5 bases. Per the germline V gene, CDR1 is MNHEY and CDR2 is SMNVEV (reference sequence). V lost 5 bases to trimming and J lost 7 bases, with 12 bases between them. The CDR3 totals 13 residues. The CDR3 nucleotides read TGTGCCAGCAGTCCGACCCAGGGCCAGCCCCAGCATTTT. This gives the protein CASSPTQGQPQHF.

The rearrangement uses TRBV11-3 and TRBJ2-1; weak D call: TRBD1 (6 bases). V lost 5 bases to trimming and J lost 1 base, with 15 bases between them. The germline V gene has CDR1 SGHNT and CDR2 YENEEA. The CDR3 is made up of 16 amino acids. CDR3 DNA sequence: TGTGCCAGCAGCGCGGACGGGACATTTTCCTACAATGAGCAGTTCTTC. Amino acids: CASSADGTFSYNEQFF.

The gene calls are TRBV6-6 and TRBJ1-6; 9 bases align to TRBD1. The CDR3 runs to 14 residues. After removal of 7 bases from V and 8 bases from J, the junction contained 6 bases not matched to a gene. Germline loops: CDR1 MNHNY, CDR2 SVGAGI (reference sequence). The CDR3 spells CASTPDRGYSPLHF. Here the CDR3 DNA reads TGTGCCAGCACCCCGGACAGGGGCTATTCACCCCTCCACTTT.

The chain has TRBV29-1 and TRBJ1-4; a possible D gene is TRBD1 (6 bases). V lost 4 bases and J lost 4, with 16 bases in between. The CDR3 is 15 amino acids. The germline V gene encodes CDR1 SQVTM and CDR2 ANQGSEA. In nucleotides, the CDR3 is TGCAGCGTTGCCCAAACAGGGCGCGGTAATGAAAAACTGTTTTTT. Amino acids: CSVAQTGRGNEKLFF.

This rearrangement joins TRBV10-3 to TRBJ2-2, with D possibly TRBD2 on 6 matching bases. This CDR3 is built from 16 residues. Germline lookup yields CDR1 ENHRY and CDR2 SYGVKD. V was shortened by 0 bases and J by 7 bases, with 15 bases between the two germline ends. In DNA form, the CDR3 reads TGTGCCATCAGTGAGTCTGGTCGGGAGAAGGGCGGGGAGCTGTTTTTT. Translating gives CAISESGREKGGELFF.

This clone was seen a single time. This sequence joins TRBV5-4 and TRBJ2-2; the match to TRBD1 covers 9 bases. The CDR3 consists of 17 residues. CDR1 is SGHNT and CDR2 is YYREEE in the germline V gene (reference sequence). With V trimmed by 4 bases and J by 4 bases, 11 bases remained unmatched. The CDR3 here is CASSPKGQGKLTGELFF. CDR3 DNA: TGTGCCAGCAGCCCGAAGGGACAGGGAAAGCTCACCGGGGAGCTGTTTTTT.

The chain carries TRBV10-3 and TRBJ1-1; D is perhaps TRBD1 (5 bases). This CDR3 region has 14 residues. CDR1 and CDR2 from the germline V gene are ENHRY and SYGVKD. Trimming cost V 10 bases and J 0 bases, with 15 bases left between them. The CDR3 nucleotides read TGTGCCACCGGTCAGGGTGCGATGAACACTGAAGCTTTCTTT. Protein: CATGQGAMNTEAFF.